This T cell receptor (beta chain) was profiled in a study of yellow fever vaccine responses in identical twins. J gave up 9 bases and V 2 bases, and 4 bases lay outside the gene matches. The germline V gene has CDR1 SGDLS and CDR2 YYNGEE. There are 14 residues in the CDR3. Via MiXCR, TCRdb re-called the RT-PCR reads, giving one row per CDR3 protein. Of 20,000 or so distinct CDR3 sequences listed, roughly 70% were seen once; the top ten hold roughly 2.4%. Notes on this clonotype: As yet, its antigen is unknown.

General study points: Reportedly, twins showed a vaccine T cell response that looked partly convergent and partly personalized.

The chain links TRBV9 to TRBJ2-1; 11 bases fit TRBD2. The TCR comes from a woman in her late teens or twenties who received the yellow fever vaccine. Sequencing used T cells from blood (PBMCs), unsorted or a sorted subset (not recorded which), obtained before or after yellow fever vaccination (not recorded which). The CDR3 is CASSVSGRAAEQFF. The CDR3 nucleotides read TGTGCCAGCAGCGTTAGCGGGAGGGCCGCTGAGCAGTTCTTC.